These 28 T cell receptor beta chains were all obtained from the same sample, sequenced in a study of OX40 agonist ivuxolimab in advanced cancers. TCRdb's copy holds only in-frame clones and misses some; the assay was immunoSEQ multiplex PCR. This repertoire shows about 120,000 clones, around 93% found once; its top ten account for 0.15% to 0.17%. Sequences were derived from CD4+ or CD8+ T cells sorted from blood, sampled in a trial of the OX40 agonist ivuxolimab. These receptors all come from an adult with an advanced solid tumor such as melanoma, head and neck, liver or kidney cancer.

This clone was recorded only once. The chain joins TRBV7-7 to TRBJ1-5; D is perhaps TRBD1 (5 bases). This CDR3 has 16 amino acids. Germline assignment: CDR1 SSHAT and CDR2 FNYEAQ (reference sequence). Trimming took 5 bases from V and 6 from J, leaving 20 bases between them. CDR3 nucleotide sequence: TGTGCCAGCAGCCATGTCGGGACCCTGGGAGGTCAGCCCCAGCATTTT. Encoded protein: CASSHVGTLGGQPQHF.

This clone occurred once. This chain links TRBV9 with TRBJ1-1; D is possibly TRBD1 (6 bases). Germline V gene data show CDR1 as SGDLS and CDR2 as YYNGEE. The CDR3 consists of 14 residues. V lost 0 bases, J lost 5 bases, and 11 bases lay in between. In DNA, the CDR3 is TGTGCCAGCAGCGTAGTAGGGGGGATAACTGAAGCTTTCTTT. It encodes CASSVVGGITEAFF.

This clone showed up just once. The genes are TRBV23-1 and TRBJ2-6; D gene uncertain. TRBV23-1 is assigned to the ORF class and has an uncertain function. CDR3 length equals 18 residues. V shed 0 bases and J shed 0 bases, with 12 bases lying between them. For the CDR3, the DNA is TGCGCCAGCAGTCAATCTGAGGTCGCAGACTCTGGGGCCAACGTCCTGACTTTC. Its translation is CASSQSEVADSGANVLTF.

The rearrangement links TRBV6-5 to TRBJ2-2; D unresolved. This CDR3 has 13 amino acids. Germline CDR1 is MNHEY and CDR2 is SVGAGI. The ends were cut back, 6 bases at V and 3 bases at J, with 8 bases in the middle. The CDR3 nucleotides read TGTGCCAGCAGCGTGCCTTACACCGGGGAGCTGTTTTTT. It yields the protein CASSVPYTGELFF.

The genes are TRBV7-9 and TRBJ1-1; D gene uncertain. Trimming cost V 4 bases and J 11 bases, with 14 bases left between them. The CDR3 sequence is 12 residues long. Germline values: CDR1 SEHNR, CDR2 FQNEAQ (reference sequence). The CDR3 here is CASSSTASIAFF. The CDR3 DNA is TGTGCCAGCAGCTCTACGGCCAGTATTGCTTTCTTT.

The rearrangement uses TRBV6-5 and TRBJ1-3; D is unresolved. The CDR3 runs 15 residues. V was pared by 2 bases and J by 0 bases, with 8 bases between. Germline CDR1 reads MNHEY; CDR2 reads SVGAGI. The CDR3: CASSYKRFSGNTIYF. The CDR3 DNA reads as TGTGCCAGCAGTTACAAGAGGTTCTCTGGAAACACCATATATTTT.

V is TRBV19 and J is TRBJ1-5, with 7 bases lining up with TRBD1. Germline loops: CDR1 LNHDA, CDR2 SQIVND (reference sequence). This CDR3 spans 16 amino acids. V lost 3 bases and J lost 5; bases outside the gene matches: 10. CDR3 sequence reads: CASSIPRQGTYQPQHF. The CDR3 DNA sequence: TGTGCCAGTAGTATCCCCCGACAGGGCACGTATCAGCCCCAGCATTTT.

The V gene is TRBV19, the J gene TRBJ1-1, with D tentatively TRBD1 (5 bases). In germline, CDR1 is LNHDA, CDR2 SQIVND (reference sequence). With 2 bases removed from V and 4 bases from J, the gap between germline ends came to 11 bases. This CDR3 contains 14 residues. The CDR3 bases are TGTGCCAGTAGTATAACGGGCGGGGGCACTGAAGCTTTCTTT. It yields the protein CASSITGGGTEAFF.

The V call is TRBV6-5, the J call TRBJ1-1; the D is unclear. V shed 5 bases and J shed 1 base, with 8 bases lying between them. This CDR3 region has 13 residues. Germline V gene data show CDR1 as MNHEY and CDR2 as SVGAGI. This CDR3 is CASSLQPNTEAFF. The CDR3 DNA is TGTGCCAGCAGTCTTCAGCCGAACACTGAAGCTTTCTTT.

The chain combines TRBV27 with TRBJ1-4; D unclear. The CDR3 has 15 amino acids. Germline values: CDR1 MNHEY, CDR2 SMNVEV (reference sequence). V gave up 5 bases and J gave up 1 base, with 11 bases separating them. In DNA, the CDR3 is TGTGCCAGCAGTGGGGAGGACTTAACTAATGAAAAACTGTTTTTT. Its translation is CASSGEDLTNEKLFF.

Comments on this clone: A read error may produce the germline difference seen at one junction end. Written as DNA, the CDR3 is TGTGCCAGCAGATCAGGGGGGACAGGATTTCTCTTC. It codes for CASRSGGTGFLF. This rearrangement joins TRBV28 to TRBJ2-1; TRBD1 aligns across 8 bases. The V gene's germline CDR1 is MDHEN and CDR2 SYDVKM. The CDR3 spans 12 residues.

The chain's CDR3 is CASSVRDGPYEQYF. The DNA of the CDR3 is TGTGCCAGCAGCGTCCGGGACGGACCCTACGAGCAGTACTTC. The gene calls are TRBV11-1 and TRBJ2-7; D tentatively fits TRBD1 or TRBD2 (5 bases each). The CDR3 runs to 14 residues. V lost 5 bases and J 2 bases, leaving 13 bases between the germline ends. Germline V lookup: CDR1 SGHAT, CDR2 FQDESV (reference sequence). Full variable domain (remainder filled in from reference TRBV11-1 and TRBJ2-7): EAEVAQSPRYKITEKSQAVAFWCDPISGHATLYWYRQILGQGPELLVQFQDESVVDDSQLPKDRFSAERLKGVDSTLKIQPAELGDSAMYLCASSVRDGPYEQYFGPGTRLTVT.

The chain employs TRBV9 and TRBJ2-7; D gene uncertain. This CDR3 is 14 amino acids long. Germline V gene data show CDR1 as SGDLS and CDR2 as YYNGEE. V was cut by 0 bases and J by 2 bases, with 9 bases left in between. CDR3 protein: CASSVGAATYEQYF. DNA for the CDR3: TGTGCCAGCAGCGTAGGTGCGGCGACCTACGAGCAGTACTTC.

This clone came up a few times. The chain couples TRBV21-1 to TRBJ1-4. TRBV21-1 is assigned pseudogene status. The CDR3 length is 12 residues. The CDR3 sequence: CASSKREEKLFF. The CDR3 DNA reads as TGTGCCAGCAGCAAGAGGGAGGAAAAACTGTTTTTT.

The rearrangement links TRBV6-1 to TRBJ2-3; D possibly corresponds to TRBD2 (7 bases). The V gene lost 10 bases and the J gene lost 6 bases, with 20 bases spanning the gap. The CDR3 is 14 residues long. Looked up from germline, CDR1 is MNHNS and CDR2 is SASEGT. Here the CDR3 DNA reads TGTGCCACGTATCGGGGGGCGCCAAGGGATACGCAGTATTTT. Its protein is CATYRGAPRDTQYF.

The chain couples TRBV5-4 to TRBJ1-2; no reliable D call. Germline V CDR1 and CDR2: SGHNT, YYREEE (reference sequence). This CDR3 has 13 residues. Trimming removed 0 bases from V and 8 bases from J, with 11 bases in between. The CDR3 protein is CASSLGDLRGYTF. CDR3 sequence (DNA): TGTGCCAGCAGCTTGGGTGACCTGAGGGGCTACACCTTC. Together with reference TRBV5-4 and TRBJ1-2, the CDR3 gives the full variable domain: ETGVTQSPTHLIKTRGQQVTLRCSSQSGHNTVSWYQQALGQGPQFIFQYYREEENGRGNFPPRFSGLQFPNYSSELNVNALELDDSALYLCASSLGDLRGYTFGSGTRLTVV.

The chain joins TRBV11-3 to TRBJ2-2, with a weak D call TRBD2 (6 bases). The CDR3 has 14 amino acids. V was pared by 5 bases and J by 5 bases, with 12 bases between. Germline values: CDR1 SGHNT, CDR2 YENEEA. The CDR3, as DNA: TGTGCCAGCAGCCCCGGACTACGTACCGGGGAGCTGTTTTTT. Translation: CASSPGLRTGELFF.

The chain employs TRBV28 and TRBJ2-1, with TRBD2 identical over 9 bases. CDR3 size: 14 residues. Germline V gene data show CDR1 as MDHEN and CDR2 as SYDVKM. The CDR3 here is CASLSGRPPNEQFF. Here the CDR3 DNA reads TGTGCTTCGCTTAGCGGGAGACCCCCCAATGAGCAGTTCTTC.

The CDR3 spells CASSLVQTNTEAFF. The CDR3 DNA is TGTGCCAGCAGCTTAGTACAAACGAACACTGAAGCTTTCTTT. The chain is built from TRBV7-9 and TRBJ1-1; no definite D call. Germline CDR1 is SEHNR and CDR2 is FQNEAQ (reference sequence). There are 14 residues in the CDR3. The V end lost 1 base, the J end lost 1 base, and 7 bases lay between the germline ends.

The chain has TRBV5-4 and TRBJ1-4; D gene unclear. V gave up 0 bases and J gave up 4 bases, with 7 bases separating them. The CDR3 is 14 amino acids. CDR1 is SGHNT, CDR2 YYREEE, per germline (reference sequence). The CDR3, as DNA: TGTGCCAGCAGCTTGGTGGGCAATAATGAAAAACTGTTTTTT. It yields the protein CASSLVGNNEKLFF.

The chain combines TRBV5-1 with TRBJ1-4, with no clear D. CDR1 is SGHRS and CDR2 is YFSETQ in the germline V gene. The CDR3 contains 14 residues. V gave up 2 bases and J gave up 0 bases, with 5 bases separating them. The CDR3 protein is CASSFGPTNEKLFF. In DNA form, the CDR3 reads TGCGCCAGCAGCTTCGGGCCAACTAATGAAAAACTGTTTTTT.

The genes are TRBV6-1 and TRBJ1-5, with D uncertain. The CDR3 covers 13 residues. Germline V gene data show CDR1 as MNHNS and CDR2 as SASEGT. V was shortened by 8 bases and J by 1 base, with 9 bases between the two germline ends. Here the CDR3 reads CASARRSNQPQHF. CDR3 sequence (DNA): TGTGCCAGCGCGAGGAGAAGCAATCAGCCCCAGCATTTT.

This chain connects TRBV9 to TRBJ1-2, with D unresolved. Between the trimmed V and J ends, which lost 3 bases and 1 base, there was a span of 22 bases. Germline V gene lookup returns CDR1 SGDLS and CDR2 YYNGEE. The CDR3 consists of 18 residues. CDR3 nucleotide sequence: TGTGCCAGCAGCGGGAAGGTCCCAGACAATCAACTTAACTATGGCTACACCTTC. Translation gives CASSGKVPDNQLNYGYTF.

The chain joins TRBV28 to TRBJ2-7; possibly TRBD1 for D (6 bases). In germline, CDR1 is MDHEN, CDR2 SYDVKM. There are 16 residues in the CDR3. V shed 6 bases and J shed 3 bases, with 21 bases lying between them. This CDR3 reads CASSPSYPGHNYEQYF. In nucleotides, the CDR3 is TGTGCCAGCAGCCCAAGCTACCCGGGACACAACTACGAGCAGTACTTC.

The chain recombines TRBV5-1 with TRBJ2-6; TRBD2 is a possible D gene (6 bases). V was shortened by 4 bases and J by 2 bases, with 10 bases between the two germline ends. Germline V gives CDR1 SGHRS, CDR2 YFSETQ. The CDR3 contains 15 residues. The CDR3 nucleotides read TGCGCCAGCAGCAGTGGGGGGACTGGGGCCAACGTCCTGACTTTC. Protein: CASSSGGTGANVLTF. Full variable domain (rest looked up from reference TRBV5-1 and TRBJ2-6): KAGVTQTPRYLIKTRGQQVTLSCSPISGHRSVSWYQQTPGQGLQFLFEYFSETQRNKGNFPGRFSGRQFSNSRSEMNVSTLELGDSALYLCASSSGGTGANVLTFGAGSRLTVL.

The chain links TRBV4-1 to TRBJ1-1; maybe TRBD1 (5 bases). Germline lookup yields CDR1 MGHRA and CDR2 YSYEKL. Between the trimmed V and J ends, which lost 4 bases and 0 bases, there was a span of 9 bases. This CDR3 is built from 14 residues. The CDR3 loop reads CASSRGTVNTEAFF. The CDR3 DNA is TGCGCCAGCAGCCGAGGGACGGTGAACACTGAAGCTTTCTTT.

The chain has TRBV7-3 and TRBJ2-1; possibly TRBD2 for D (5 bases). V shed 5 bases and J shed 0 bases, with 14 bases lying between them. Looked up from germline, CDR1 is SGHTA and CDR2 is FQGTGA. CDR3 length: 16 amino acids. The CDR3 nucleotides are TGTGCCAGCAGCCCGATCAGAGGGAGCTCCTACAATGAGCAGTTCTTC. Translated, it gives CASSPIRGSSYNEQFF.

As to this clone: The sample contains more than one DNA sequence encoding this CDR3. CDR3 in DNA: TGTGCCAGCAGCTTAAACAGGGCCGATACGCAGTATTTT. This encodes CASSLNRADTQYF. The chain couples TRBV7-3 to TRBJ2-3; D perhaps matches TRBD1 (6 bases). CDR1 and CDR2 (germline): SGHTA, FQGTGA. V gave up 1 base and J gave up 6 bases, with 8 bases separating them. The CDR3 loop spans 13 amino acids.